The 7 T cell receptor beta chains in this list originate from one sample, sequenced in a study of blood T cell repertoires in COVID-19. Measured with immunoSEQ multiplex PCR; TCRdb has only the in-frame clones, and not every one. The sample carries around 220,000 clones, around 87% recorded once. The source material was PBMCs or T cells enriched from blood (not recorded which). The source is a man between 25 and 39 years old who had been exposed to COVID-19.

The chain combines TRBV6-5 with TRBJ1-5, with unresolved D. The CDR3 loop spans 15 amino acids. Trimming took 2 bases from V and 3 from J, leaving 11 bases between them. Per germline, CDR1 MNHEY and CDR2 SVGAGI. In DNA form, the CDR3 reads TGTGCCAGCAGTTACATATCAGGTCCCAATCAGCCCCAGCATTTT. Its protein is CASSYISGPNQPQHF.

The chain uses TRBV11-3 and TRBJ2-5; TRBD1 agrees at 8 bases. Germline V gene data show CDR1 as SGHNT and CDR2 as YENEEA. The CDR3 is 14 amino acids. J gave up 4 bases and V 1 base, and 2 bases lay outside the gene matches. CDR3 in DNA: TGTGCCAGCAGCTTAGGGACAGGGCCAGAGACCCAGTACTTC. This translates into CASSLGTGPETQYF.

The chain carries TRBV7-2 and TRBJ1-5; possibly TRBD1 for D (5 bases). V dropped 1 base and J dropped 5 bases, with 9 bases sitting between them. CDR1 and CDR2 (germline): SGHTA, FQGNSA. This CDR3 spans 14 amino acids. CDR3 DNA: TGTGCCAGCAGCTTAGTGGGAGGGGATCAGCCCCAGCATTTT. Protein product: CASSLVGGDQPQHF.

The rearrangement uses TRBV9 and TRBJ2-7; TRBD2 agrees at 11 bases. The V gene end was trimmed by 2 bases and the J gene end by 2 bases; junction bases not matched to a gene: 3. The germline V gene has CDR1 SGDLS and CDR2 YYNGEE. The CDR3 runs 15 residues. CDR3 in DNA: TGTGCCAGCAGCGTTAGCGGGGGGGCCGCCTACGAGCAGTACTTC. The encoded protein is CASSVSGGAAYEQYF.

This clone has a single count. The rearrangement joins TRBV9 to TRBJ2-5; 8 bases agree with TRBD2. The CDR3 totals 17 residues. The germline gives CDR1 SGDLS, CDR2 YYNGEE. With 0 bases clipped from V and 2 bases from J, the junction kept 9 bases outside the gene matches. CDR3 region: CASSVAVGVAGQETQYF. CDR3 nucleotides: TGTGCCAGCAGCGTAGCAGTGGGGGTAGCGGGGCAAGAGACCCAGTACTTC.

The chain employs TRBV4-2 and TRBJ2-2; TRBD2 aligns across 9 bases. CDR1 and CDR2 (germline): LGHNA, YNFKEQ. CDR3 size: 15 residues. After removal of 4 bases from V and 7 bases from J, the junction contained 7 bases not matched to a gene. CDR3 nucleotide sequence: TGTGCCAGCAGCCTGAGGCGGGGGGGAGGCGGGGAGCTGTTTTTT. It yields the protein CASSLRRGGGGELFF.

The V gene is TRBV4-1, the J gene TRBJ2-7; D is ambiguous. Germline V gives CDR1 MGHRA, CDR2 YSYEKL. This CDR3 is 15 amino acids long. Trimming removed 0 bases from V and 1 base from J, with 10 bases in between. The CDR3 sequence: CASSQEIDKSYEQYF. CDR3 DNA sequence: TGCGCCAGCAGCCAAGAGATAGACAAGTCCTACGAGCAGTACTTC.